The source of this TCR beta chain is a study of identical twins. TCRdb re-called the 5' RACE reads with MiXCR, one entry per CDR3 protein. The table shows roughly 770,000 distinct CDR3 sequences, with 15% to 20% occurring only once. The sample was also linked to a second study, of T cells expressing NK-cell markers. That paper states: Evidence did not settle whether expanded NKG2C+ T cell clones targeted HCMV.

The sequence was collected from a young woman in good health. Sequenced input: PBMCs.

The CDR3 is CASSLLGTHEEQYF. DNA for the CDR3: TGTGCCAGCAGTTTATTGGGGACCCACGAGGAGCAGTACTTC. The rearrangement links TRBV27 to TRBJ2-7, with D tentatively TRBD1 or TRBD2 (5 bases each). CDR3 size: 14 residues. Trimming removed 1 base at V and 7 bases at J, with 14 bases between. CDR1 MNHEY and CDR2 SMNVEV come from the germline V gene (reference sequence).